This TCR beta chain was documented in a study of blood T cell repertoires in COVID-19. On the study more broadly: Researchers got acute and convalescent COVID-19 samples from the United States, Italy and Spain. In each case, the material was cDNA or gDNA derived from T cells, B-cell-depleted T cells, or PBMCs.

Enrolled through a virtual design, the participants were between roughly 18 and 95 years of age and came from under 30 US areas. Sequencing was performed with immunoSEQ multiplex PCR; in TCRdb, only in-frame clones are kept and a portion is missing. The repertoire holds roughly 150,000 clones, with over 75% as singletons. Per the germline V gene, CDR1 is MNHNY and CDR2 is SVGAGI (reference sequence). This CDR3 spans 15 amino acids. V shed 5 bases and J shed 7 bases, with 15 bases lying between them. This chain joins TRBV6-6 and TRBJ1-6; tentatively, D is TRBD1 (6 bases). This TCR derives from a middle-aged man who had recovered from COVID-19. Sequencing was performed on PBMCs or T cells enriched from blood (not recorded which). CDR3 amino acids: CASSPHRVENSPLHF. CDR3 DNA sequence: TGTGCCAGCAGTCCTCACAGGGTTGAGAATTCACCCCTCCACTTT.